The next 7 T cell receptor beta chains were all read from a single sample in a study of blood T cell repertoires in COVID-19. Only in-frame clones appear in the TCRdb table, and some are missing; sequencing was by immunoSEQ multiplex PCR. The sample lists about 250,000 clones; about 70% were seen once. Sequenced sample: peripheral blood. The source of these receptors is a woman older than 75 with acute or convalescent COVID-19.

This sequence joins TRBV9 and TRBJ2-7; 13 positions agree with TRBD2. J lost 6 bases, V lost 0 bases, and 3 bases had no gene match. The CDR3 is 15 residues long. Germline-derived CDR1 and CDR2 are SGDLS and YYNGEE. In DNA, the CDR3 is TGTGCCAGCAGCGTAGGGACTAGCGGGGGACGCGAGCAGTACTTC. This codes for CASSVGTSGGREQYF. Using reference TRBV9 and TRBJ2-7 for the parts outside the CDR3, the full variable domain is DSGVTQTPKHLITATGQRVTLRCSPRSGDLSVYWYQQSLDQGLQFLIQYYNGEERAKGNILERFSAQQFPDLHSELNLSSLELGDSALYFCASSVGTSGGREQYFGPGTRLTVT.

The V and J genes are TRBV3-1 (or the pseudogene TRBV3-2) and TRBJ2-2, with a weak D call TRBD2 (6 bases). CDR3 size: 14 residues. Germline CDR1 and CDR2: LGHDT and YNNKEL (reference sequence). The ends were cut back, 8 bases at V and 6 bases at J, with 16 bases in the middle. Here the CDR3 DNA reads TGTGCCAGCTCCCGCTCGGAGGGGTCCGGGGAGCTGTTTTTT. Protein: CASSRSEGSGELFF.

The J gene is TRBJ1-2, the V gene TRBV6-5; D may be TRBD1 (6 bases). The germline V and J ends were trimmed by 6 bases and 4 bases, with 12 bases remaining between them. The CDR3 runs to 13 residues. Germline CDR1 and CDR2: MNHEY and SVGAGI. The CDR3 sequence: CASSRTAAYGYTF. DNA of the CDR3: TGTGCCAGCAGCAGGACAGCGGCCTATGGCTACACCTTC.

This clone was seen only a few times. V usage is TRBV24-1 and J usage is TRBJ1-5; a possible D gene is TRBD1 (5 bases). The CDR3 covers 14 residues. Trimming removed 2 bases at V and 12 bases at J, with 16 bases between. CDR1 KGHDR and CDR2 SFDVKD come from the germline V gene. In DNA form, the CDR3 reads TGTGCCACCAGTGATTCGGGGGGATCTTCGCGCCAGCATTTT. Translation: CATSDSGGSSRQHF.

The table lists this clone with a count of one. V and J are TRBV19 and TRBJ2-7; the D gene is possibly TRBD1 (5 bases). V lost 5 bases, J lost 7 bases, and 21 bases lay in between. The germline V gene encodes CDR1 LNHDA and CDR2 SQIVND (reference sequence). This CDR3 contains 15 residues. CDR3 protein: CASSSLAAGMEEQYF. For the CDR3, the DNA is TGTGCCAGTAGTTCCCTGGCGGCAGGGATGGAAGAGCAGTACTTC.

There are a few counts of this clone. The rearrangement joins TRBV5-1 to TRBJ2-1, with D possibly being TRBD2 (6 bases). This CDR3 comprises 13 residues. Germline V lookup: CDR1 SGHRS, CDR2 YFSETQ. V was pared by 0 bases and J by 15 bases, with 16 bases between. The CDR3, as DNA: TGCGCCAGCAGCTTGGGAGGGGAGGTGGCGTCGTTCTTC. The encoded protein is CASSLGGEVASFF.

This clone was detected only once. The CDR3 nucleotides are TGCGCCAGCAGCGCGCTATTCAGGACCTACGAGCAGTACTTC. Its protein product is CASSALFRTYEQYF. The chain links TRBV4-1 to TRBJ2-7; D gene uncertain. V was cut by 5 bases and J by 2 bases, with 13 bases left in between. Per the germline V gene, CDR1 is MGHRA and CDR2 is YSYEKL. CDR3 size: 14 residues.